This record concerns one T cell receptor (beta chain) sequence. Original handling: Estimation of nucleated cell counts was performed using reference gene primer amplification. TCRdb's copy holds only in-frame clones and misses some; the assay was immunoSEQ multiplex PCR. V, J and clone size derive from that table, while D and trimming were established from the DNA sequence. This sample has 140,000 or so clones, with 80% found just once. This record belongs to a study of blood T cell repertoires in COVID-19. Study at large: Sites in the United States, Italy and Spain provided acute and convalescent COVID-19 samples.

V was pared by 5 bases and J by 4 bases, with 15 bases between. The CDR3 length is 15 residues. Germline V gives CDR1 MNHEY, CDR2 SVGAGI. The genes are TRBV6-5 and TRBJ1-3; D unresolved. The sequence was collected from a woman aged 45-60 years with acute or convalescent COVID-19. Sequenced sample: peripheral blood. In DNA, the CDR3 is TGTGCCAGCAGTCCCTGGGCGGGGAGGGGAAACACCATATATTTT. As protein: CASSPWAGRGNTIYF.